The rows below give T cell receptor beta chains drawn from one sample of a study of OX40 agonist ivuxolimab in advanced cancers. Profiling relied on immunoSEQ multiplex PCR, and the TCRdb table lists in-frame clones only, not all of them. The sample yields tens of thousands of clones, 75% to 95% seen once. The specimen was CD4+ or CD8+ T cells sorted from blood, collected in a trial of the OX40 agonist ivuxolimab. These receptors came from an adult with an advanced solid tumor such as melanoma, head and neck, liver or kidney cancer. Both conserved end residues are part of each CDR3. A D gene is named only where the DNA matches it firmly. Clone size, where shown, is once, few, many, or a class for clones that have expanded.

cdr3_length: 17; clone_size: once; v_call: TRBV21-1; d_call: NA; j_call: TRBJ1-5; cdr3_nt: TGTGCCAGCAGCAATTTGAGAGAGGACCTTAGCAATCAGCCCCAGCATTTT; cdr3_aa: CASSNLREDLSNQPQHF
cdr3_length: 15; clone_size: NA; v_call: TRBV21-1; d_call: NA; j_call: TRBJ1-2; cdr3_nt: TGTGCCAGCAGCAAAACAGGGGGCGCTCGGTATGGCTACACCTTC; cdr3_aa: CASSKTGGARYGYTF
cdr3_length: 14; clone_size: NA; v_call: TRBV7-2; d_call: NA; j_call: TRBJ2-7; cdr3_nt: TGTGCCAGCAGCTTTCTGCGGGCATCCTACGAGCAGTACTTC; cdr3_aa: CASSFLRASYEQYF
cdr3_length: 16; clone_size: NA; v_call: TRBV28; d_call: TRBD1; j_call: TRBJ2-2; cdr3_nt: TGTGCCAGCAGTCCCTCCCCGGGACAGGGGCCCGGGGAGCTGTTTTTT; cdr3_aa: CASSPSPGQGPGELFF
cdr3_length: 15; clone_size: NA; v_call: TRBV9; d_call: NA; j_call: TRBJ2-3; cdr3_nt: TGTGCCAGCAGCCCCTCGGGGCCCAGGACAGATACGCAGTATTTT; cdr3_aa: CASSPSGPRTDTQYF
cdr3_length: 15; clone_size: NA; v_call: TRBV5-1; d_call: TRBD2; j_call: TRBJ2-3; cdr3_nt: TGCGCCAGCAGCTCCGGACTAGTTCTTCCAGATACGCAGTATTTT; cdr3_aa: CASSSGLVLPDTQYF
cdr3_length: 13; clone_size: NA; v_call: TRBV5-6; d_call: TRBD1; j_call: TRBJ2-3; cdr3_nt: TGTGCCAGCACGGGACAGCCGACAGATACGCAGTATTTT; cdr3_aa: CASTGQPTDTQYF
cdr3_length: 16; clone_size: NA; v_call: TRBV11-1; d_call: NA; j_call: TRBJ2-1; cdr3_nt: TGTGCCAGCAGCTTTTTTCGGGGAAGCTCCTACAATGAGCAGTTCTTC; cdr3_aa: CASSFFRGSSYNEQFF
cdr3_length: 15; clone_size: NA; v_call: TRBV14; d_call: NA; j_call: TRBJ2-3; cdr3_nt: TGTGCCAGCAGCGGTGCCCCGGATAGCACAGATACGCAGTATTTT; cdr3_aa: CASSGAPDSTDTQYF
cdr3_length: 14; clone_size: NA; v_call: TRBV19; d_call: NA; j_call: TRBJ1-5; cdr3_nt: TGTGCCAGTAGTAATACAGATAGCAATCAGCCCCAGCATTTT; cdr3_aa: CASSNTDSNQPQHF
cdr3_length: 17; clone_size: NA; v_call: TRBV30; d_call: TRBD2; j_call: TRBJ2-1; cdr3_nt: TGTGCCTGGAGTGTATGGGGTGGCGGGGGCTCCTACAATGAGCAGTTCTTC; cdr3_aa: CAWSVWGGGGSYNEQFF
cdr3_length: 18; clone_size: NA; v_call: TRBV5-8; d_call: TRBD1; j_call: TRBJ1-2; cdr3_nt: TGTGCCAGCAGCTTGGTACTCGGACAGGGTGGAAGGAACTATGGCTACACCTTC; cdr3_aa: CASSLVLGQGGRNYGYTF
cdr3_length: 14; clone_size: NA; v_call: TRBV25-1; d_call: TRBD1; j_call: TRBJ2-2; cdr3_nt: TGTGCCAGCAGACGACAGGGAAACACCGGGGAGCTGTTTTTT; cdr3_aa: CASRRQGNTGELFF